The source of this TCR beta chain is a study of cytomegalovirus exposure and HLA in healthy donors. Study observations and caveats: The only immune exposure information that was available was CMV serostatus. The authors reported that TCR beta sequences could predict HLA-A and HLA-B alleles. These predictions were accurate for most subjects in the first cohort.

CDR3 length: 14 amino acids. V lost 6 bases to trimming and J lost 8 bases; unmatched junction nucleotides: 8. Germline V gene lookup returns CDR1 LNHDA and CDR2 SQIVND (reference sequence). This clone was detected once. The antigen is unknown. PCR was performed using 60 Vbeta and 13 Jbeta primers. Sequencing was performed with immunoSEQ multiplex PCR; in TCRdb, only in-frame clones are kept and a portion is missing. The sample has 150,000 or so clones; more than 75% are singletons. The chain combines TRBV19 with TRBJ2-3; 10 bases match TRBD2. The TCR was taken from a woman in her thirties or forties in good health and CMV-seropositive. The sample consisted of PBMCs. In DNA form, the CDR3 reads TGTGCCAGTAGACCGACTAGCGGGCCCCCTACGCAGTATTTT. This encodes CASRPTSGPPTQYF.